Listed below are T cell receptor beta chains from one sample, sequenced in a study of blood T cell repertoires in COVID-19. Sequencing was performed with immunoSEQ multiplex PCR; in TCRdb, only in-frame clones are kept and a portion is missing. The sample has about 250,000 clones; 80% to 85% are singletons. Sample: peripheral blood. These receptors came from a man aged 40-55 years with acute or convalescent COVID-19. Both conserved end residues are part of each CDR3. Each record gives: V gene, clone size, J gene, D gene, CDR3 protein, CDR3 DNA. A D gene is named only where the DNA matches it firmly. Clone size, where shown, is once, few, many, or a class for clones that have expanded.

V: TRBV2
size: .
J: TRBJ1-4
D: TRBD1
CDR3: CASRQGNEKLFF
DNA: TGTGCCAGCAGACAGGGGAACGAAAAACTGTTTTTT

V: TRBV10-3
size: .
J: TRBJ1-6
D: .
CDR3: CAISDRVALSHYNSPLHF
DNA: TGTGCCATCAGTGATCGGGTAGCTCTCTCTCACTATAATTCACCCCTCCACTTT

V: TRBV9
size: .
J: TRBJ2-7
D: TRBD1
CDR3: CASSGTGVGQYF
DNA: TGTGCCAGCAGCGGCACAGGGGTTGGGCAGTACTTC

V: TRBV11-2
size: .
J: TRBJ2-1
D: .
CDR3: CASSSGGLFYNEQFF
DNA: TGTGCCAGCAGCTCCGGTGGGCTTTTCTACAATGAGCAGTTCTTC

V: TRBV5-1
size: few
J: TRBJ1-1
D: .
CDR3: CASSLVARANTEAFF
DNA: TGCGCCAGCAGCTTGGTTGCCAGGGCGAACACTGAAGCTTTCTTT

V: TRBV29-1
size: .
J: TRBJ2-3
D: TRBD2
CDR3: CSVAETSGSSPDTQYF
DNA: TGCAGCGTTGCCGAGACTAGCGGGAGTTCCCCAGATACGCAGTATTTT

V: TRBV7-9
size: .
J: TRBJ1-5
D: TRBD1
CDR3: CASSLGDRGLDQPQHF
DNA: TGTGCCAGCAGCTTAGGGGACAGGGGGTTGGATCAGCCCCAGCATTTT

V: TRBV7-9
size: .
J: TRBJ2-1
D: .
CDR3: CASISGASYNEQFF
DNA: TGTGCCAGCATCTCAGGGGCGTCCTACAATGAGCAGTTCTTC

V: TRBV18
size: .
J: TRBJ1-2
D: TRBD1
CDR3: CASSPPGTGPAYGYTF
DNA: TGTGCCAGCTCACCACCCGGGACAGGACCCGCCTATGGCTACACCTTC

V: TRBV7-9
size: .
J: TRBJ1-2
D: .
CDR3: CASSLEETTNYGYTF
DNA: TGTGCCAGCAGCTTAGAGGAGACTACTAACTATGGCTACACCTTC

V: TRBV6-6
size: .
J: TRBJ2-5
D: .
CDR3: CASSYSDSAGTQYF
DNA: TGTGCCAGCAGTTACTCGGACTCGGCCGGGACCCAGTACTTC

V: TRBV7-2
size: .
J: TRBJ1-4
D: .
CDR3: CASSLYRLAGKINEKLFF
DNA: TGTGCCAGCAGCTTATACCGCCTCGCAGGGAAGATTAATGAAAAACTGTTTTTT

V: TRBV4-3
size: .
J: TRBJ2-2
D: .
CDR3: CASSQDVAGNTGELFF
DNA: TGCGCCAGCAGCCAAGATGTGGCGGGGAACACCGGGGAGCTGTTTTTT

V: TRBV9
size: .
J: TRBJ2-1
D: .
CDR3: CASSVINSYNEQFF
DNA: TGTGCCAGCAGCGTAATCAACTCCTACAATGAGCAGTTCTTC

V: TRBV7-9
size: .
J: TRBJ2-3
D: .
CDR3: CASSSWRGQSLTDTQYF
DNA: TGTGCCAGCAGCTCCTGGAGGGGACAGTCCCTCACAGATACGCAGTATTTT

V: TRBV5-4
size: .
J: TRBJ2-1
D: TRBD2
CDR3: CASSSRRTSGIYNEQFF
DNA: TGTGCCAGCAGCTCCCGACGGACTAGCGGAATATACAATGAGCAGTTCTTC

V: TRBV5-6
size: many
J: TRBJ1-1
D: .
CDR3: CASSLDPDTRGTEAFF
DNA: TGTGCCAGCAGCTTGGACCCGGACACCCGAGGAACTGAAGCTTTCTTT

V: TRBV5-1
size: .
J: TRBJ1-5
D: .
CDR3: CASSLAGDQPQHF
DNA: TGCGCCAGCAGCTTGGCGGGTGATCAGCCCCAGCATTTT

V: TRBV27
size: .
J: TRBJ2-7
D: TRBD2
CDR3: CASSSRTSGRNEQYF
DNA: TGTGCCAGCAGTTCCCGGACTAGCGGGAGGAACGAGCAGTACTTC

V: TRBV5-4
size: .
J: TRBJ1-2
D: .
CDR3: CASSLRDYGYTF
DNA: TGTGCCAGCAGCTTGCGGGACTATGGCTACACCTTC

V: TRBV19
size: .
J: TRBJ2-7
D: .
CDR3: CASSIKVRRLTTGNEQYF
DNA: TGTGCCAGTAGTATAAAAGTTAGGCGCCTGACGACGGGTAACGAGCAGTACTTC

V: TRBV2
size: .
J: TRBJ2-5
D: .
CDR3: CASGPWETQYF
DNA: TGTGCCAGCGGCCCATGGGAGACCCAGTACTTC

V: TRBV18
size: .
J: TRBJ1-4
D: .
CDR3: CASSRGPGQSNEKLFF
DNA: TGTGCCAGCTCACGAGGCCCGGGACAAAGTAATGAAAAACTGTTTTTT

V: TRBV30
size: .
J: TRBJ2-5
D: .
CDR3: CAWVGRMRETQYF
DNA: TGTGCCTGGGTCGGCCGCATGCGGGAGACCCAGTACTTC

V: TRBV6-2/TRBV6-3
size: .
J: TRBJ2-5
D: .
CDR3: CASSYTDNRETQYF
DNA: TGTGCCAGCAGTTACACGGACAATCGAGAGACCCAGTACTTC